This T cell receptor beta chain appears in the sequencing data of a study of blood T cell repertoires in COVID-19. Across the study: Collection of acute and convalescent COVID-19 samples took place in the United States, Italy and Spain.

This clone was recorded only once. Authors' methods: The authors estimated nucleated cell counts from reference gene primer amplification. Produced via immunoSEQ multiplex PCR; TCRdb's table is partial and in-frame only. The DNA gave D and trimming, while V, J and clone size come from that table. The sample lists about 130,000 clones, around 76% occurring once. Material for sequencing was peripheral blood. The TCR sequence derives from a human donor in a cohort sampled during active COVID-19.

The CDR3 coding sequence is TGTGCCAGCAGCCAGGAGCAGTTCTTC. Its translation is CASSQEQFF. This chain links TRBV7-2 with TRBJ2-1; D is unclear. The germline gives CDR1 SGHTA, CDR2 FQGNSA. The ends were cut back, 5 bases at V and 10 bases at J, with 3 bases in the middle. The CDR3 is made up of 9 amino acids.